This is a list of T cell receptor beta chains from one sample in a study of blood T cell repertoires in COVID-19. Profiled with immunoSEQ multiplex PCR; TCRdb holds only in-frame clones, not every one. The repertoire holds 100,000 to 150,000 clones, with approximately 90% as singletons. Sequenced sample: peripheral blood. The receptors derive from a man in his fifties or sixties with COVID-19, enrolled during active disease. Each CDR3 is given with its conserved first and last residue. A D gene is named only where the DNA matches it firmly. Size tells how often a clone was seen (once, few, many) or the class of an expanded clone, and some rows leave it out.

v_call	j_call	clone_size	d_call	cdr3_aa	cdr3_nt
TRBV5-4	TRBJ2-1	.	TRBD2	CASSLPGLEGYNEQFF	TGTGCCAGCAGCTTACCGGGACTAGAGGGGTACAATGAGCAGTTCTTC
TRBV6-5	TRBJ1-1	.	TRBD1	CASSDREYTEAFF	TGTGCCAGCAGCGACAGGGAATACACTGAAGCTTTCTTT
TRBV9	TRBJ1-6	.	.	CASSVSGFGSPLHF	TGTGCCAGCAGCGTTTCAGGTTTTGGTTCACCCCTCCACTTT
TRBV3-1/TRBV3-2	TRBJ2-7	.	.	CASSQAGQSYEQYF	TGTGCCAGCAGCCAAGCGGGACAATCCTACGAGCAGTACTTC
TRBV4-1	TRBJ1-1	.	.	CASSQRDMNTEAFF	TGCGCCAGCAGCCAGCGAGACATGAACACTGAAGCTTTCTTT
TRBV11-2	TRBJ2-7	.	TRBD1	CASSLDGSGTGTYEQYF	TGTGCCAGCAGCTTAGATGGGTCCGGGACAGGGACGTACGAGCAGTACTTC
TRBV6-2/TRBV6-3	TRBJ2-1	few	.	CASSLGHSSREQFF	TGTGCCAGCAGTTTGGGACATTCCTCTAGGGAGCAGTTCTTC
TRBV5-1	TRBJ2-6	.	.	CASSQGTQANVLTF	TGCGCCAGCAGCCAGGGGACCCAGGCCAACGTCCTGACTTTC
TRBV29-1	TRBJ2-5	.	TRBD2	CSVRSGGQETQYF	TGCAGCGTGAGGTCGGGGGGGCAAGAGACCCAGTACTTC
TRBV5-6	TRBJ2-5	few	.	CASSLGLTETQYF	TGTGCCAGCAGCTTGGGGCTTACGGAGACCCAGTACTTC
TRBV7-9	TRBJ1-2	.	TRBD1	CASSRTGGDYGYTF	TGTGCCAGCAGCAGGACAGGGGGAGATTATGGCTACACCTTC
TRBV27	TRBJ2-5	.	.	CASSFIPSGQETQYF	TGTGCCAGCAGTTTTATACCCTCGGGACAAGAGACCCAGTACTTC
TRBV11-2	TRBJ1-5	few	.	CASSQGGGLNQPQHF	TGTGCCAGCAGCCAAGGCGGGGGTCTCAATCAGCCCCAGCATTTT